What follows are 31 T cell receptor beta chains derived from one specimen sequenced in a study of response to subunit inactivated influenza vaccine. TCRdb processed the RT-PCR reads anew with MiXCR; each CDR3 protein has one entry. This table holds about 650,000 distinct CDR3 sequences, about 15% found once. The sequenced sample was PBMCs from blood, obtained roughly 2 weeks before vaccination. The receptors derive from a middle-aged man who received an inactivated influenza vaccine.

This clonotype has just one count. The chain recombines TRBV29-1 with TRBJ2-3, with D tentatively TRBD2 (6 bases). This CDR3 region has 15 residues. Trimming removed 6 bases from V and 0 bases from J, with 16 bases in between. From germline, CDR1 is SQVTM and CDR2 ANQGSEA. CDR3 region: CSVSGLPTSTDTQYF. In DNA form, the CDR3 reads TGCAGCGTCTCTGGACTACCTACTAGCACAGATACGCAGTATTTT.

The chain combines TRBV10-3 with TRBJ2-5, with 11 bases matching TRBD2. Germline V lookup: CDR1 ENHRY, CDR2 SYGVKD. V gave up 2 bases and J gave up 2 bases; unmatched junction bases: 4. The CDR3 has 16 residues. This CDR3 reads CAISELAGGEQETQYF. DNA of the CDR3: TGTGCCATCAGTGAGCTAGCGGGGGGCGAACAAGAGACCCAGTACTTC.

This chain links TRBV12-3 or TRBV12-4 with TRBJ1-6, with D unclear. The CDR3 spans 14 residues. With 3 bases removed from V and 3 bases from J, the gap between germline ends came to 6 bases. The CDR3 nucleotides are TGTGCCAGCAGTTTGGCGAGCTATAATTCACCCCTCCACTTT. Protein product: CASSLASYNSPLHF.

This clonotype has more than one count but fewer than ten. The chain recombines TRBV2 with TRBJ2-1; TRBD2 aligns across 12 bases. The V segment lost 6 bases and the J segment 8 bases; nucleotides outside the gene matches: 8. Looked up from germline, CDR1 is SNHLY and CDR2 is FYNNEI. The CDR3 has 15 residues. CDR3 bases: TGTGCCAGCAGCGAGACTAGCGGGAGTTTTTATGAGCAGTTCTTC. Protein sequence: CASSETSGSFYEQFF.

V gene TRBV7-9 combines with J gene TRBJ2-2; TRBD2 matches 10 bases. From germline, CDR1 is SEHNR and CDR2 FQNEAQ (reference sequence). V shed 4 bases, J shed 10 bases, and the junction held 9 bases outside the gene matches. This CDR3 region has 15 residues. The CDR3 is CASSSRTSGYAELFF. In nucleotides, the CDR3 is TGTGCCAGCAGCTCCCGGACTAGCGGCTACGCGGAGCTGTTTTTT.

The chain is built from TRBV7-9 and TRBJ2-1, with TRBD2 matching over 8 bases. The CDR3 loop spans 17 amino acids. Trimming removed 5 bases from V and 4 bases from J; junction bases left unmatched: 13. The germline gives CDR1 SEHNR, CDR2 FQNEAQ (reference sequence). The CDR3 spells CASSPGLAGRPYNEQFF. DNA of the CDR3: TGTGCCAGCAGCCCCGGTTTAGCGGGAAGACCGTACAATGAGCAGTTCTTC.

This clonotype was seen ten or more times. V and J are TRBV20-1 and TRBJ2-7; D is undetermined. The V and J ends lost 0 bases and 10 bases respectively, with 19 bases between them. CDR1 is DFQATT, CDR2 SNEGSKA, per germline (reference sequence). This CDR3 has 14 residues. The CDR3 nucleotides are TGCAGTGCTAGAGATAACTGGGCGCCCCTGGAACAGTACTTC. Its translation is CSARDNWAPLEQYF.

The chain has TRBV29-1 and TRBJ1-1; TRBD1 might be the D (6 bases). Trimming left V 5 bases short and J 5 bases short, with 15 bases between. CDR1 is SQVTM, CDR2 ANQGSEA, per germline. This CDR3 contains 13 residues. The CDR3 reads CSVSWGAGTEAFF. The CDR3 DNA reads TGCAGCGTTTCATGGGGGGCGGGAACTGAAGCTTTCTTT. Based on the CDR3 plus reference TRBV29-1 and TRBJ1-1, the full variable domain is SAVISQKPSRDICQRGTSLTIQCQVDSQVTMMFWYRQQPGQSLTLIATANQGSEATYESGFVIDKFPISRPNLTFSTLTVSNMSPEDSSIYLCSVSWGAGTEAFFGQGTRLTVV.

This clonotype was detected only a few times. The chain's CDR3 is CASKFGTARFTDTQYF. For the CDR3, the DNA is TGTGCCAGCAAGTTTGGGACAGCAAGGTTTACAGATACGCAGTATTTT. This rearrangement joins TRBV6-5 to TRBJ2-3; TRBD1 matches 7 bases. V shed 7 bases, J shed 3 bases, and the junction held 13 bases outside the gene matches. The CDR3 covers 16 residues. CDR1 and CDR2 (germline): MNHEY, SVGAGI.

This clonotype was seen a few times. The chain recombines TRBV5-1 with TRBJ2-5; no firm D call. Germline V gene lookup returns CDR1 SGHRS and CDR2 YFSETQ. With 0 bases removed from V and 5 bases from J, the gap between germline ends came to 11 bases. The CDR3 consists of 14 residues. CDR3 sequence (DNA): TGCGCCAGCAGCTTGGAGTCCCGTAGGGAGACCCAGTACTTC. Translating it yields CASSLESRRETQYF.

The chain joins TRBV27 to TRBJ1-1; no reliable D call. The CDR3 is 13 amino acids. Germline CDR1 reads MNHEY; CDR2 reads SMNVEV (reference sequence). Trimming removed 8 bases at V and 1 base at J, with 11 bases between. The CDR3 DNA sequence: TGTGCCAGCGGGTCTCTGAGGAACACTGAAGCTTTCTTT. It codes for CASGSLRNTEAFF.

The chain couples TRBV7-9 to TRBJ2-5; D tentatively reads TRBD1 or TRBD2 (5 bases each). V was pared by 5 bases and J by 9 bases, with 16 bases between. The germline V gene encodes CDR1 SEHNR and CDR2 FQNEAQ (reference sequence). The CDR3 is 13 amino acids. CDR3 sequence (DNA): TGTGCCAGCAGCCCGGGACCGGTCGGGGCCCAGTACTTC. Its protein product is CASSPGPVGAQYF.

The sample holds many counts of this clonotype. The CDR3 DNA reads TGTGCCATCAGTGAGTCGAGGCAGAACACAGATACGCAGTATTTT. It yields the protein CAISESRQNTDTQYF. This rearrangement joins TRBV10-3 to TRBJ2-3, with no clear D. The V end lost 0 bases, the J end lost 2 bases, and 9 bases lay between the germline ends. CDR1 ENHRY and CDR2 SYGVKD come from the germline V gene. This CDR3 spans 15 amino acids.

The chain has TRBV11-2 and TRBJ1-2; maybe TRBD1 (5 bases). Germline loops: CDR1 SGHAT, CDR2 FQNNGV. V was clipped by 1 base and J by 3 bases, with 9 bases between them. This CDR3 comprises 14 residues. The CDR3 here is CASSLVGTYYGYTF. As DNA, the CDR3 is TGTGCCAGCAGCTTAGTGGGGACGTACTATGGCTACACCTTC. The entire variable domain, with the rest obtained from reference TRBV11-2 and TRBJ1-2, is as follows: EAGVAQSPRYKIIEKRQSVAFWCNPISGHATLYWYQQILGQGPKLLIQFQNNGVVDDSQLPKDRFSAERLKGVDSTLKIQPAKLEDSAVYLCASSLVGTYYGYTFGSGTRLTVV.

The chain combines TRBV2 with TRBJ2-3; D not certain. V lost 7 bases and J 3 bases, leaving 8 bases between the germline ends. CDR3 length equals 12 residues. Germline values: CDR1 SNHLY, CDR2 FYNNEI. CDR3 amino acids: CASKVGTDTQYF. DNA of the CDR3: TGTGCCAGCAAAGTGGGGACAGATACGCAGTATTTT. The full variable domain, completed using reference TRBV2 and TRBJ2-3, is EPEVTQTPSHQVTQMGQEVILRCVPISNHLYFYWYRQILGQKVEFLVSFYNNEISEKSEIFDDQFSVERPDGSNFTLKIRSTKLEDSAMYFCASKVGTDTQYFGPGTRLTVL.

This clonotype was seen a handful of times. The chain links TRBV6-5 to TRBJ2-7; D possibly matches TRBD1 or TRBD2 (5 bases each). Germline CDR1 reads MNHEY; CDR2 reads SVGAGI. This CDR3 spans 13 amino acids. V was cut by 2 bases and J by 7 bases, with 12 bases left in between. The CDR3 DNA follows: TGTGCCAGCAGTTACGGGCGTGGGGGAGAGCAGTACTTC. Translation gives CASSYGRGGEQYF.

Regarding this clonotype: Its ends do not fully match the called genes, so a read error is possible. The V gene is TRBV20-1, the J gene TRBJ1-1; no clear D gene. The CDR3 length is 11 residues. Germline loops: CDR1 DFQATT, CDR2 SNEGSKA (reference sequence). CDR3 sequence reads: CSAWVKTEAFF. The CDR3 DNA is TGCAGTGCTTGGGTGAAGACTGAAGCTTTCTTT.

The V and J genes are TRBV7-9 and TRBJ2-1; TRBD2 matches at 11 bases. The V gene end was trimmed by 3 bases and the J gene end by 5 bases; junction bases not matched to a gene: 6. This CDR3 contains 16 residues. Germline CDR1 is SEHNR and CDR2 is FQNEAQ (reference sequence). CDR3 region: CASSLGTSGDDNEQFF. CDR3 in DNA: TGTGCCAGCAGCTTGGGGACTAGCGGAGATGACAATGAGCAGTTCTTC.

This clonotype was seen a handful of times. CDR3 sequence: CASSQDEGNSYNEQFF. The CDR3 DNA is TGCGCCAGCAGCCAAGACGAGGGAAACTCCTACAATGAGCAGTTCTTC. V and J are TRBV4-3 and TRBJ2-1, with D perhaps matching TRBD2 (5 bases). The CDR3 covers 16 residues. V was cut by 0 bases and J by 0 bases, with 9 bases left in between. The germline V gene encodes CDR1 LGHNA and CDR2 YSLEER.

This clonotype was detected only a few times. The chain uses TRBV4-1 and TRBJ2-3; maybe TRBD2 (5 bases). CDR3 length equals 17 residues. Deletions cut 1 base from V and 5 bases from J, with 19 bases between. CDR1 and CDR2 from the germline V gene are MGHRA and YSYEKL. The CDR3 coding sequence is TGCGCCAGCAGCCAAGGGTTGAGGCGGACTTTGCAAGATACGCAGTATTTT. Its translation: CASSQGLRRTLQDTQYF.

This clonotype showed up just a few times. The genes are TRBV20-1 and TRBJ1-2; D is unresolved. The V and J ends lost 0 bases and 7 bases respectively, with 3 bases between them. The germline CDR1 and CDR2 sequences are DFQATT and SNEGSKA (reference sequence). CDR3 length: 10 amino acids. The CDR3 nucleotides read TGCAGTGCTAGAGAGGGTGGCTACACCTTC. It is translated as CSAREGGYTF.

The chain is built from TRBV2 and TRBJ2-5; D gene unclear. The CDR3 consists of 13 residues. Germline V gives CDR1 SNHLY, CDR2 FYNNEI. With 6 bases removed from V and 1 base from J, the gap between germline ends came to 9 bases. This CDR3 is CASRRRPQETQYF. DNA of the CDR3: TGTGCCAGCAGGCGAAGGCCCCAAGAGACCCAGTACTTC. Variable domain in full (rest from reference TRBV2 and TRBJ2-5): EPEVTQTPSHQVTQMGQEVILRCVPISNHLYFYWYRQILGQKVEFLVSFYNNEISEKSEIFDDQFSVERPDGSNFTLKIRSTKLEDSAMYFCASRRRPQETQYFGPGTRLLVL.

This chain connects TRBV7-3 to TRBJ2-1; 9 nucleotides match TRBD2. V shed 7 bases, J shed 4 bases, and the junction held 11 bases outside the gene matches. Germline CDR1 reads SGHTA; CDR2 reads FQGTGA. The CDR3 is made up of 16 amino acids. CDR3 coding DNA: TGTGCCAGCACCAAAGGGGGGCTAGCGGGATACAATGAGCAGTTCTTC. Residues: CASTKGGLAGYNEQFF.

This clonotype was seen a few times. The V gene is TRBV4-3, the J gene TRBJ2-1; D is unclear. The V and J ends lost 4 bases and 5 bases respectively, with 9 bases between them. The CDR3 is 13 amino acids. Germline V CDR1 and CDR2: LGHNA, YSLEER. In DNA, the CDR3 is TGCGCCAGCAGCCGCAACTTAAACAATGAGCAGTTCTTC. It translates to CASSRNLNNEQFF.

This clonotype was found a few times. CDR3 DNA: TGTGCCAGCAGCTTCGCGACAGGGGGGAACACTGAAGCTTTCTTT. Translation: CASSFATGGNTEAFF. V gene TRBV7-2 combines with J gene TRBJ1-1, with 9 positions matching TRBD1. CDR3 length: 15 residues. The V and J ends lost 3 bases and 1 base, in that order; junction bases with no gene match: 3. Germline lookup yields CDR1 SGHTA and CDR2 FQGNSA.

This clonotype was recorded at least ten times. The chain is built from TRBV29-1 and TRBJ2-7; D is ambiguous. The V gene lost 4 bases and the J gene lost 0 bases, with 13 bases spanning the gap. Germline V gives CDR1 SQVTM, CDR2 ANQGSEA. This CDR3 has 14 residues. CDR3 bases: TGCAGCGTTGTGATAGGGCTGGCCTCCTACGAGCAGTACTTC. It is translated as CSVVIGLASYEQYF.

This clonotype was detected a few times. This rearrangement joins TRBV30 to TRBJ2-7, with no clear D. The CDR3 contains 11 residues. Per the germline V gene, CDR1 is GTSNPN and CDR2 is SVGIG (reference sequence). Trimming removed 0 bases at V and 7 bases at J, with 7 bases between. CDR3 in amino acids: CAWSVQWEQYF. The DNA for the CDR3 is TGTGCCTGGAGTGTACAGTGGGAGCAGTACTTC.

This clonotype was seen a few times. The rearrangement joins TRBV10-3 to TRBJ2-7; 14 bases are a match to TRBD2. The length of the CDR3 is 18 residues. V lost 6 bases to trimming and J lost 1 base; unmatched junction nucleotides: 11. Germline values: CDR1 ENHRY, CDR2 SYGVKD. The CDR3, as DNA: TGTGCCATCAGGGGACTAGCGGGAGAGCATTCCGAATCCTACGAGCAGTACTTC. The encoded protein is CAIRGLAGEHSESYEQYF.

This clonotype was detected only a few times. This chain links TRBV12-3 or TRBV12-4 with TRBJ1-3, with D unresolved. The CDR3 is 14 amino acids. Trimming cost V 7 bases and J 0 bases, with 10 bases left between them. The CDR3 bases are TGTGCCAGCACCCGGGATTACTCTGGAAACACCATATATTTT. This encodes CASTRDYSGNTIYF.

The chain links TRBV20-1 to TRBJ2-7; D is perhaps TRBD2 (5 bases). The germline V and J ends were trimmed by 7 bases and 6 bases, with 16 bases remaining between them. From germline, CDR1 is DFQATT and CDR2 SNEGSKA (reference sequence). There are 12 residues in the CDR3. CDR3 coding DNA: TGCAGTGGTTCCGCTAGCTTCTCCGAGCAGTACTTC. It codes for CSGSASFSEQYF.

In its sample, this clonotype was seen a few times. This chain joins TRBV9 and TRBJ1-2; 8 nucleotides agree with TRBD1. CDR1 SGDLS and CDR2 YYNGEE come from the germline V gene. With V trimmed by 0 bases and J by 4 bases, 5 bases remained unmatched. The CDR3 is 15 amino acids. The CDR3 coding sequence is TGTGCCAGCAGCGTAGATGACAGGGGAGGCTATGGCTACACCTTC. Its translation is CASSVDDRGGYGYTF.